The T cell receptor (beta chain) described here comes from a study of CD8 T cells in Susac syndrome. Reverse transcription of roughly 0.45 to 1 ug RNA was performed with random hexamers. Amplification of TCR beta CDR3 used immunoSEQ multiplex PCR across 54 Vbeta and 13 Jbeta. TCRdb fed the immunoSEQ multiplex PCR reads into MiXCR, producing one record per CDR3 protein. The sample carries about 120,000 distinct CDR3 sequences, under 95% recorded once. TCR beta from blood CD8+ and CD4+ T cells was sequenced. V lost 0 bases, J lost 5 bases, and 7 bases lay in between. The CDR3 sequence is 14 residues long. The germline gives CDR1 MGHDK, CDR2 SYGVNS.

The chain is built from TRBV25-1 and TRBJ2-2; D not resolved. Input material: CD8+ T cells from PBMCs. This receptor was obtained from a human donor in good health. This CDR3 is CASSEYSRTGELFF. The DNA for the CDR3 is TGTGCCAGCAGTGAATATTCTAGAACCGGGGAGCTGTTTTTT.